Listed here are 9 T cell receptor beta chains from one sample, sequenced in a study of cytomegalovirus exposure and HLA in healthy donors. PCR involved 60 Vbeta and 13 Jbeta primers. Method: immunoSEQ multiplex PCR; TCRdb's copy keeps in-frame clones and lacks some. This table holds about 140,000 clones, around 77% found once. Sequenced: PBMCs. Receptors originate from a woman aged 45-65 years in good health and CMV-seronegative.

The rearrangement joins TRBV2 to TRBJ1-6, with 9 nucleotides matching TRBD1. Germline lookup yields CDR1 SNHLY and CDR2 FYNNEI. CDR3 length: 13 residues. Germline trimming cut 7 bases from V and 9 bases from J; bases unmatched to any gene: 4. This CDR3 is CASTGQGSSPLHF. The CDR3 DNA reads as TGTGCCAGCACCGGACAGGGGTCTTCACCCCTCCACTTT.

The genes are TRBV2 and TRBJ1-4; D is perhaps TRBD1 (6 bases). CDR1 SNHLY and CDR2 FYNNEI come from the germline V gene. Trimming shortened V by 6 bases and J by 2 bases, and 7 bases separated the two germline ends. There are 13 residues in the CDR3. The CDR3 sequence is CASRGQTNEKLFF. The CDR3 nucleotides read TGTGCCAGCAGAGGACAGACTAATGAAAAACTGTTTTTT.

The genes are TRBV4-3 and TRBJ1-4, with 10 bases identical to TRBD1. The junction had 8 bases not matched to a gene; V was cut back by 3 bases and J by 7 bases. The CDR3 is made up of 16 amino acids. Germline V lookup: CDR1 LGHNA, CDR2 YSLEER. CDR3 loop: CASSQDAGTGAEKLFF. DNA of the CDR3: TGCGCCAGCAGCCAGGATGCCGGGACAGGGGCTGAAAAACTGTTTTTT.

The chain carries TRBV15 and TRBJ1-6; D gene ambiguous. CDR1 is LNHNV, CDR2 YYDKDF, per germline (reference sequence). V lost 0 bases, J lost 9 bases, and 9 bases lay in between. The CDR3 is 14 residues long. Here the CDR3 reads CATSREQYGSPLHF. The CDR3 DNA is TGTGCCACCAGCAGAGAACAGTATGGTTCACCCCTCCACTTT.

V is TRBV5-1 and J is TRBJ2-7, with D perhaps TRBD2 (8 bases). Germline CDR1 is SGHRS and CDR2 is YFSETQ. The CDR3 totals 15 residues. Trimming removed 6 bases at V and 0 bases at J, with 16 bases between. The CDR3 DNA reads TGCGCCAGCACCGGGAGGGACAGAAGCTCCTACGAGCAGTACTTC. This gives the protein CASTGRDRSSYEQYF. Combining the CDR3 with reference TRBV5-1 and TRBJ2-7 gives the whole variable domain KAGVTQTPRYLIKTRGQQVTLSCSPISGHRSVSWYQQTPGQGLQFLFEYFSETQRNKGNFPGRFSGRQFSNSRSEMNVSTLELGDSALYLCASTGRDRSSYEQYFGPGTRLTVT.

V gene TRBV6-5 combines with J gene TRBJ2-7, with D tentatively TRBD2 (5 bases). Trimming left V 5 bases short and J 6 bases short, with 17 bases between. The CDR3 is 14 amino acids. CDR1 MNHEY and CDR2 SVGAGI come from the germline V gene. DNA of the CDR3: TGTGCCAGCAGTCAGTATGAAAACAGCGGCGAGCAGTACTTC. Amino acids: CASSQYENSGEQYF.

V is TRBV5-1 and J is TRBJ1-2; D unclear. This CDR3 is 15 amino acids long. The germline gives CDR1 SGHRS, CDR2 YFSETQ. V was cut by 0 bases and J by 4 bases, with 13 bases left in between. This CDR3 reads CASSLERGRGYGYTF. CDR3 coding DNA: TGCGCCAGCAGCTTGGAGCGGGGTCGGGGCTATGGCTACACCTTC.

This sequence joins TRBV28 and TRBJ1-2; D gene ambiguous. The CDR3 runs 15 residues. Germline CDR1 and CDR2: MDHEN and SYDVKM. V lost 4 bases to trimming and J lost 4 bases, with 16 bases between them. CDR3 nucleotides: TGTGCCAGCAGTTCAAGCCTTCTTCCCGGCTATGGCTACACCTTC. Translated: CASSSSLLPGYGYTF.

CDR3 nucleotide sequence: TGTGCCAGCAGCTTAGCGTCCACAGTAGAGCAGTACTTC. Its protein is CASSLASTVEQYF. The chain joins TRBV7-8 to TRBJ2-7; D ambiguous. The length of the CDR3 is 13 residues. Germline V CDR1 and CDR2: SGHVS, FQNEAQ. V was trimmed by 0 bases and J by 7 bases, leaving 10 bases between them. The complete variable domain, with remaining parts taken from reference TRBV7-8 and TRBJ2-7, reads GAGVSQSPRYKVAKRGQDVALRCDPISGHVSLFWYQQALGQGPEFLTYFQNEAQLDKSGLPSDRFFAERPEGSVSTLKIQRTQQEDSAVYLCASSLASTVEQYFGPGTRLTVT.